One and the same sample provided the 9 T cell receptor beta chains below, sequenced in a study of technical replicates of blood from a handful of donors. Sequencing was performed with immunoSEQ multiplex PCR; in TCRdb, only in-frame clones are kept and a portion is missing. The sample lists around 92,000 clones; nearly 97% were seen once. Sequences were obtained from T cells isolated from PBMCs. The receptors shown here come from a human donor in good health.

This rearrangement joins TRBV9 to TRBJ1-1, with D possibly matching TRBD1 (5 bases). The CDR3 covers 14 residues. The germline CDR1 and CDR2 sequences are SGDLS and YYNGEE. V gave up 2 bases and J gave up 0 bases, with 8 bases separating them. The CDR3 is CASSVSGMNTEAFF. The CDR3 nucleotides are TGTGCCAGCAGCGTTTCAGGGATGAACACTGAAGCTTTCTTT.

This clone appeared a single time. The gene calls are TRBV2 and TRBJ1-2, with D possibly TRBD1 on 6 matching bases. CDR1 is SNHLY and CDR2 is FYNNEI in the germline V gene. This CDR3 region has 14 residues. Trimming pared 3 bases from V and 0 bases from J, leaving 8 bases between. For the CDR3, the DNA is TGTGCCAGCAGTGACAGGGGAACTAACTATGGCTACACCTTC. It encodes CASSDRGTNYGYTF.

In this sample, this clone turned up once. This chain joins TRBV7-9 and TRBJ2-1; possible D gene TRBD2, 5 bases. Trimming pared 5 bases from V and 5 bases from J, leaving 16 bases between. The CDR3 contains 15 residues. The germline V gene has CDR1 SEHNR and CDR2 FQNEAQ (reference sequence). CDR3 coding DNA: TGTGCCAGCAGCGTAACTAGTTTAGAGCACAATGAGCAGTTCTTC. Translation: CASSVTSLEHNEQFF.

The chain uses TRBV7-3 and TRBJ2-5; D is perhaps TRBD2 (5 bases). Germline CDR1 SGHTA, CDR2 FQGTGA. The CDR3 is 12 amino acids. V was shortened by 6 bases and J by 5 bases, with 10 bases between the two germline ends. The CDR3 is CASRGSGETQYF. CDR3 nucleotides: TGTGCCAGCAGGGGGTCGGGGGAGACCCAGTACTTC.

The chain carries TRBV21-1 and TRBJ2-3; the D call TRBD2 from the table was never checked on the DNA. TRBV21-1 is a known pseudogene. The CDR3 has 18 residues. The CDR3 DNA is TGTGCCAGCAGCGGACGCGGGACTAGCAATTCCACCACAGATACGCAGTATTTT. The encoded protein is CASSGRGTSNSTTDTQYF.

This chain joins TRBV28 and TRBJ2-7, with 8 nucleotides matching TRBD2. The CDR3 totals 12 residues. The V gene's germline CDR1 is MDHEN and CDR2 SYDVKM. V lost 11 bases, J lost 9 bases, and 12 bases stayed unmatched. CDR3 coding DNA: TGTGCCGCCTTGGGGCGGGGGGCAGTGCAGTACTTC. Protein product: CAALGRGAVQYF.

Here the CDR3 reads CASRAATGDGYTF. Written as DNA, the CDR3 is TGTGCCAGTAGGGCAGCGACAGGTGATGGCTACACCTTC. This chain connects TRBV19 to TRBJ1-2; the D gene is possibly TRBD1 (6 bases). This CDR3 is 13 amino acids long. The ends were cut back, 6 bases at V and 6 bases at J, with 14 bases in the middle. Germline-derived CDR1 and CDR2 are LNHDA and SQIVND (reference sequence).

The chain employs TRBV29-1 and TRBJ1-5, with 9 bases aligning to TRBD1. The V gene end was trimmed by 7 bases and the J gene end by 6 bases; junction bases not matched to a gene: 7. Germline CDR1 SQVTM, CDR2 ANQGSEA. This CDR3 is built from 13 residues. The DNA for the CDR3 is TGCAGCGCGGGACAGGGACGGGGTCAGCCCCAGCATTTT. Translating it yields CSAGQGRGQPQHF.

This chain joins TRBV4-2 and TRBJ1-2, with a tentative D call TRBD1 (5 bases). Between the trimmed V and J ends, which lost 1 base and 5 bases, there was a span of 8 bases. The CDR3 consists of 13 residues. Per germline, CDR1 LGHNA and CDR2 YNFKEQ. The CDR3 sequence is CASSQVTEYGYTF. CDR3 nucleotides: TGTGCCAGCAGCCAAGTGACAGAATATGGCTACACCTTC.